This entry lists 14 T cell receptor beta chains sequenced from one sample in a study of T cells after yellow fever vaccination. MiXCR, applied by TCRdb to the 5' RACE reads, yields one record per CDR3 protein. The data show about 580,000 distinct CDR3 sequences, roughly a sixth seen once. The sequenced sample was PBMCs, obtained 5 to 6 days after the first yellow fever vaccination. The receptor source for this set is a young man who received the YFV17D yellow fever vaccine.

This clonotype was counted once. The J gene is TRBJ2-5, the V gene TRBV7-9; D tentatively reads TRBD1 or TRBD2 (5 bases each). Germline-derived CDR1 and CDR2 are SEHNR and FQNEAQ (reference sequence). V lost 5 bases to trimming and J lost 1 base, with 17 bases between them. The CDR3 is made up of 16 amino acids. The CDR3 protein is CASSHLAGAAQETQYF. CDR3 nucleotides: TGTGCCAGCAGCCATCTGGCCGGGGCAGCCCAAGAGACCCAGTACTTC.

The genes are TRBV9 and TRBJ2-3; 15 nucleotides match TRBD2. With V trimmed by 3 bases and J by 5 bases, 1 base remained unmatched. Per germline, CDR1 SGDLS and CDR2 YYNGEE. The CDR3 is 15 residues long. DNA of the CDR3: TGTGCCAGCAGCGGGACTAGCGGGGGGGTAGATACGCAGTATTTT. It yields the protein CASSGTSGGVDTQYF.

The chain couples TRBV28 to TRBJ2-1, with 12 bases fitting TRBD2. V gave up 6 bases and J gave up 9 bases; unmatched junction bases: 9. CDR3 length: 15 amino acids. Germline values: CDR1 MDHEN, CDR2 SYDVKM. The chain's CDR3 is CASSKLAGGRSEQFF. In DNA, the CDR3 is TGTGCCAGCAGCAAACTAGCGGGGGGTAGGAGTGAGCAGTTCTTC.

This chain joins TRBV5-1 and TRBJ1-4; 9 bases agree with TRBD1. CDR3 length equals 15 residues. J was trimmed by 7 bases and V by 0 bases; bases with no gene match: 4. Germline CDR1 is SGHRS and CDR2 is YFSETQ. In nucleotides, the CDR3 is TGCGCCAGCAGCTTGGCCTCGACAGGGGGTGAAAAACTGTTTTTT. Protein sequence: CASSLASTGGEKLFF.

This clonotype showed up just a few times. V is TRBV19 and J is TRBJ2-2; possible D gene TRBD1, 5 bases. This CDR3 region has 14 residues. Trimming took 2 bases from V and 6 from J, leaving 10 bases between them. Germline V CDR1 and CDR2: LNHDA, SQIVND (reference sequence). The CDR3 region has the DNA TGTGCCAGTAGTATATCCTCAGGGTCCGGGGAGCTGTTTTTT. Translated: CASSISSGSGELFF.

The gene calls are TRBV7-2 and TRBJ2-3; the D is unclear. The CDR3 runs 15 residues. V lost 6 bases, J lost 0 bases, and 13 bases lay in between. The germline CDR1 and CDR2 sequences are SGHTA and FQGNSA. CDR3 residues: CASRLPGPSTDTQYF. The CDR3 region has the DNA TGTGCCAGCAGATTGCCAGGACCTAGCACAGATACGCAGTATTTT.

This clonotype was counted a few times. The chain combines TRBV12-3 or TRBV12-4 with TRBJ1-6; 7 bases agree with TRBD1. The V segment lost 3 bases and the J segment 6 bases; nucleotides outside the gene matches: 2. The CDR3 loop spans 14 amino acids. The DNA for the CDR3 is TGTGCCAGCAGTTTGGGACAGATTAATTCACCCCTCCACTTT. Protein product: CASSLGQINSPLHF.

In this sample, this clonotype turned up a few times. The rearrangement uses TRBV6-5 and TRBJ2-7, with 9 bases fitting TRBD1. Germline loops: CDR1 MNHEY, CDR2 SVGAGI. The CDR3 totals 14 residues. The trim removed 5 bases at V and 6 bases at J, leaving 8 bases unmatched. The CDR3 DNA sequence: TGTGCCAGCAGTCACCGGGGGACAGGGTCCGAGCAGTACGTC. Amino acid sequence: CASSHRGTGSEQYV.

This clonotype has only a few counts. The CDR3 nucleotides are TGTGCCAGCAGCTTATCAGCGGGGACCTACAATGAGCAGTTCTTC. It is translated as CASSLSAGTYNEQFF. The rearrangement links TRBV7-3 to TRBJ2-1; TRBD2 matches at 7 bases. CDR1 SGHTA and CDR2 FQGTGA come from the germline V gene. After removal of 2 bases from V and 2 bases from J, the junction contained 3 bases not matched to a gene. The CDR3 spans 15 residues.

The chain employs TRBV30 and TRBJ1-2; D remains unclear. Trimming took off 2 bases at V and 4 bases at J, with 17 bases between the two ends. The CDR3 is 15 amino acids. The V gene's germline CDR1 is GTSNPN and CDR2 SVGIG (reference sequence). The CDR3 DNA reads TGTGCCTGGAGTCGTGGGTCTACGAGCAGCTATGGCTACACCTTC. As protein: CAWSRGSTSSYGYTF.

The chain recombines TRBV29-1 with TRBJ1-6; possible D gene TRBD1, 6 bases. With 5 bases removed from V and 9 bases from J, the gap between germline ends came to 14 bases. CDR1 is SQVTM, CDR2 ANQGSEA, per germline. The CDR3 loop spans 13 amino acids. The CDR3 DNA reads TGCAGCGTTTCCACAGGGCCCGGTTCACCCCTCCACTTT. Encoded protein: CSVSTGPGSPLHF.

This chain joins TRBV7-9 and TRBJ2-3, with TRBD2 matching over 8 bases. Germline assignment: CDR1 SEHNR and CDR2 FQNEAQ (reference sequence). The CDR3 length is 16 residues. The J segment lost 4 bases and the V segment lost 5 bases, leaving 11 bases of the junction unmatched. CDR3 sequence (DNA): TGTGCCAGCAGCCCTCTCGGGGGGGGGGCCTCAGATACGCAGTATTTT. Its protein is CASSPLGGGASDTQYF.

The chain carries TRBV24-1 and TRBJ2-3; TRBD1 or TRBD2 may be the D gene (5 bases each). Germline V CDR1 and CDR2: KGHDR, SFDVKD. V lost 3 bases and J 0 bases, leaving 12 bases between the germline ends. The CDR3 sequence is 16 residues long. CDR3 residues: CATSDTGAPSTDTQYF. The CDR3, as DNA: TGTGCCACCAGTGATACCGGGGCTCCGAGCACAGATACGCAGTATTTT.

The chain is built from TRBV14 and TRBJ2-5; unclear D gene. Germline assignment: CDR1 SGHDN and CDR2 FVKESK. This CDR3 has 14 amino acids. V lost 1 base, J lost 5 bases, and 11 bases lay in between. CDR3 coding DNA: TGTGCCAGCAGCCAAGTGGGGATGGTGGAGACCCAGTACTTC. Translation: CASSQVGMVETQYF.